This TCR beta chain was profiled in a study of cytomegalovirus exposure and HLA in healthy donors. Whole-study results and caveats: Follow-up analysis found HLA locus-dependent TCR association rates, highest for DRB1 and lowest for HLA-C. Most subjects' HLA-A and HLA-B alleles were reportedly predicted from TCR beta sequences. Another analysis was done later, and it associated roughly 15,000 TCR beta sequences with HLA alleles at 0.05 false discovery rate.

The study ran its PCR with 60 Vbeta and 13 Jbeta primers. Using immunoSEQ multiplex PCR, the repertoire was profiled, and TCRdb retains in-frame clones only, with some absent. Among over 100,000 clones listed, approximately 70% were seen once. Of note for this clone: Its antigen remains unknown.

Trimming took 8 bases from V and 3 from J, leaving 17 bases between them. The CDR3 consists of 14 residues. Per the germline V gene, CDR1 is SNHLY and CDR2 is FYNNEI. The gene calls are TRBV2 and TRBJ2-7; weak D call: TRBD2 (5 bases). Specimen: PBMCs. The sequence came from a woman in her twenties or thirties in good health and CMV-seronegative. Here the CDR3 DNA reads TGTGCCAGCTTCCGTACTAGTTTCTACTACGAGCAGTACTTC. This codes for CASFRTSFYYEQYF.